This entry lists 2 T cell receptor beta chains sequenced from one sample in a study of blood T cell repertoires in COVID-19 (dated by TCRdb to 2018 to 2020). Preparation of the library involved the immunoSEQ multiplex PCR assay. TCRdb stores this immuneACCESS table with in-frame sequences only. Part of the clones is absent; in the studies checked, under half of the shortfall reflects unresolved V genes, and no reason is known for the rest. This sample comprises around 39,000 clones, 80% to 90% of them detected only once. About 4.9% of the sample rests with the top ten. Material: peripheral blood. Every receptor here comes from a man aged 40-50 years with active COVID-19.

This chain joins TRBV19 and TRBJ1-1; TRBD1 matches 8 bases. From germline, CDR1 is LNHDA and CDR2 SQIVND (reference sequence). The V gene end was trimmed by 6 bases and the J gene end by 4 bases; junction bases not matched to a gene: 7. The CDR3 consists of 14 residues. The CDR3 DNA reads TGTGCCAGTAGACCGGACAGGGTAGTCACTGAAGCTTTCTTT. It is translated as CASRPDRVVTEAFF.

CDR3 DNA sequence: TGTGCCAGCAGCTCCCACACAGGCACTGAAGCTTTCTTT. Translated: CASSSHTGTEAFF. V usage is TRBV11-3 and J usage is TRBJ1-1; the D gene is possibly TRBD1 (5 bases). Germline assignment: CDR1 SGHNT and CDR2 YENEEA. Between the trimmed V and J ends, which lost 4 bases and 4 bases, there was a span of 10 bases. The length of the CDR3 is 13 residues.